The 9 T cell receptor beta chains presented below share a single source sample, sequenced in a study of CD8 T cells in ankylosing spondylitis. Using its own MiXCR run on the 5' RACE reads, TCRdb lists one record per CDR3 protein. The sample records 80,000 to 90,000 distinct CDR3 sequences, 27% being singletons. Sequencing used blood, either unsorted or a sorted T cell fraction (not recorded which). These receptors were collected from a male donor with ankylosing spondylitis or in good health (not recorded which).

This clonotype was detected a few times. The chain employs TRBV12-3 or TRBV12-4 and TRBJ1-1; maybe TRBD1 (5 bases). The V end was cut by 5 bases, the J end by 4 bases, with 17 bases between. The CDR3 has 15 amino acids. The CDR3 DNA is TGTGCCAGCAGTCCCTGGGGGATGGCCGGCACTGAAGCTTTCTTT. Its protein product is CASSPWGMAGTEAFF.

This clonotype was found a few times. The V gene is TRBV20-1, the J gene TRBJ2-5; D is ambiguous. V lost 6 bases to trimming and J lost 7 bases, with 12 bases between them. CDR1 is DFQATT, CDR2 SNEGSKA, per germline (reference sequence). The CDR3 covers 11 residues. The CDR3 protein is CSAGYRRTQYF. Here the CDR3 DNA reads TGCAGTGCAGGCTATAGGAGGACCCAGTACTTC.

This chain connects TRBV18 to TRBJ2-7; TRBD2 matches at 10 bases. Germline CDR1 KGHSH, CDR2 LQKENI. V lost 6 bases to trimming and J lost 3 bases; unmatched junction nucleotides: 5. CDR3 length equals 14 residues. In nucleotides, the CDR3 is TGTGCCAGCTCCCCCGGGACTAGCGACTACGAGCAGTACTTC. Translated: CASSPGTSDYEQYF.

V gene TRBV29-1 combines with J gene TRBJ1-5; TRBD1 matches 8 bases. The CDR3 consists of 15 residues. Trimming took 3 bases from V and 1 from J; bases not matched to a gene: 5. Germline V CDR1 and CDR2: SQVTM, ANQGSEA. CDR3 DNA: TGCAGCGTTGAGATGACAGGGGAAAGCAATCAGCCCCAGCATTTT. This gives the protein CSVEMTGESNQPQHF.

This clonotype has just one count. The chain combines TRBV12-3 or TRBV12-4 with TRBJ1-2; D call uncertain. V lost 2 bases and J 7 bases, leaving 11 bases between the germline ends. The CDR3 extends over 13 amino acids. The CDR3: CASSLRARGGYTF. CDR3 sequence (DNA): TGTGCCAGCAGTTTAAGGGCTCGGGGTGGCTACACCTTC.

This clonotype was seen a handful of times. This chain uses TRBV3-1 with TRBJ1-1; no clear D. Germline CDR1 LGHDT, CDR2 YNNKEL (reference sequence). The CDR3 contains 13 residues. With 6 bases removed from V and 7 bases from J, the gap between germline ends came to 15 bases. Here the CDR3 reads CASRPASGGEAFF. The CDR3 nucleotides are TGTGCCAGCAGACCCGCTTCAGGTGGTGAAGCTTTCTTT.

This clonotype was seen only a few times. This chain links TRBV12-3 or TRBV12-4 with TRBJ2-7; 13 nucleotides match TRBD2. V dropped 5 bases and J dropped 5; count of bases not matched to a gene: 3. This CDR3 has 14 amino acids. In nucleotides, the CDR3 is TGTGCCAGCAGTCCCGGACTAGCGGGAGACGAGCAGTACTTC. This sequence encodes CASSPGLAGDEQYF.

The chain uses TRBV7-7 and TRBJ2-3, with D possibly being TRBD2 (5 bases). Per germline, CDR1 SSHAT and CDR2 FNYEAQ (reference sequence). V was trimmed by 5 bases and J by 2 bases, leaving 14 bases between them. This CDR3 has 15 residues. The CDR3 DNA reads as TGTGCCAGCAGCGCCGAACTAGGTCCCACAGATACGCAGTATTTT. This gives the protein CASSAELGPTDTQYF.

This clonotype came up many times. The genes are TRBV9 and TRBJ2-3, with TRBD2 identical over 9 bases. After removal of 4 bases from V and 7 bases from J, the junction contained 16 bases not matched to a gene. The germline gives CDR1 SGDLS, CDR2 YYNGEE. The CDR3 has 17 residues. In nucleotides, the CDR3 is TGTGCCAGCAGCTCCACCATGGAGCGGGGGGTATATCATACGCAGTATTTT. This encodes CASSSTMERGVYHTQYF.